The 8 T cell receptor beta chains below all came from one sample that was sequenced in a study of OX40 agonist ivuxolimab in advanced cancers. Here immunoSEQ multiplex PCR was the method, and the copy in TCRdb shows in-frame clones only, minus some. Here the sample spans some 94,000 clones, about 92% being singletons. Sequenced here: CD4+ or CD8+ T cells sorted from blood, sampled in a trial of the OX40 agonist ivuxolimab. These receptors originate from an adult with an advanced solid tumor such as melanoma, head and neck, liver or kidney cancer.

The chain combines TRBV5-6 with TRBJ1-1; no reliable D call. The CDR3 extends over 18 amino acids. The germline gives CDR1 SGHDT, CDR2 YYEEEE. The V gene lost 0 bases and the J gene lost 0 bases, with 18 bases spanning the gap. The CDR3 loop is CASSLDVLGWGMNTEAFF. DNA for the CDR3: TGTGCCAGCAGCTTGGACGTATTGGGTTGGGGTATGAACACTGAAGCTTTCTTT.

The chain employs TRBV27 and TRBJ2-7; 9 bases map to TRBD1. The CDR3 runs to 14 residues. Trimming cost V 8 bases and J 4 bases; bases outside gene matches: 9. The germline gives CDR1 MNHEY, CDR2 SMNVEV (reference sequence). The CDR3 nucleotides are TGTGCCAGCGGCCCCGGGACAGGGATTTACGAGCAGTACTTC. Encoded protein: CASGPGTGIYEQYF.

The rearrangement joins TRBV29-1 to TRBJ2-5; D remains unclear. V was shortened by 5 bases and J by 5 bases, with 6 bases between the two germline ends. The CDR3 has 10 residues. CDR1 is SQVTM and CDR2 is ANQGSEA in the germline V gene. CDR3 amino acids: CSVIRETQYF. The CDR3 coding sequence is TGCAGCGTTATCCGGGAGACCCAGTACTTC. Full variable domain (missing parts from reference TRBV29-1 and TRBJ2-5): SAVISQKPSRDICQRGTSLTIQCQVDSQVTMMFWYRQQPGQSLTLIATANQGSEATYESGFVIDKFPISRPNLTFSTLTVSNMSPEDSSIYLCSVIRETQYFGPGTRLLVL.

This clone was observed once. The V and J genes are TRBV7-8 and TRBJ2-1; 8 positions match TRBD2. After removal of 9 bases from V and 7 bases from J, the junction contained 11 bases not matched to a gene. Germline V gene data show CDR1 as SGHVS and CDR2 as FQNEAQ. The CDR3 sequence is 14 residues long. The CDR3 DNA is TGTGCCAGGAGCCTGACTAGCGCATCAAATGAGCAGTTCTTC. This codes for CARSLTSASNEQFF.

This chain joins TRBV5-8 and TRBJ1-2; 7 nucleotides align to TRBD1. Trimming at V came to 4 bases and at J to 0 bases, leaving 3 bases not matched to a gene. This CDR3 is built from 14 residues. The germline V gene has CDR1 SGHTS and CDR2 YDEGEE. As DNA, the CDR3 is TGTGCCAGCAGCCTAGGACAGGCTAACTATGGCTACACCTTC. It specifies CASSLGQANYGYTF.

This chain joins TRBV25-1 and TRBJ2-3; tentatively, D is TRBD2 (5 bases). The germline CDR1 and CDR2 sequences are MGHDK and SYGVNS. The CDR3 sequence is 17 residues long. Trimming shortened V by 0 bases and J by 3 bases, and 16 bases separated the two germline ends. The CDR3 is CASSEYRRTRGTDTQYF. CDR3 sequence (DNA): TGTGCCAGCAGTGAATATAGAAGGACTCGAGGGACAGATACGCAGTATTTT.

This clone showed up just a few times. The V and J genes are TRBV6-5 and TRBJ1-1, with TRBD1 matching over 7 bases. V dropped 5 bases and J dropped 11; count of bases not matched to a gene: 14. Germline CDR1 is MNHEY and CDR2 is SVGAGI. CDR3 length equals 14 residues. The DNA for the CDR3 is TGTGCCAGCAGTCTAGGTTACAGGGGATGGGAGGCTTTCTTT. Amino acids: CASSLGYRGWEAFF.

Written as DNA, the CDR3 is TGTGCCAGCAGTGTGGACAAATCGAACACTGAAGCTTTCTTT. It codes for CASSVDKSNTEAFF. The V and J genes are TRBV2 and TRBJ1-1; tentatively, D is TRBD1 (5 bases). The CDR3 has 14 residues. Germline CDR1 and CDR2: SNHLY and FYNNEI. V was trimmed by 4 bases and J by 1 base, leaving 10 bases between them. Looking up the rest from reference TRBV2 and TRBJ1-1 gives the full variable domain: EPEVTQTPSHQVTQMGQEVILRCVPISNHLYFYWYRQILGQKVEFLVSFYNNEISEKSEIFDDQFSVERPDGSNFTLKIRSTKLEDSAMYFCASSVDKSNTEAFFGQGTRLTVV.